The source of this T cell receptor (beta chain) is a study of blood T cells in healthy people across ages. Study results and limitations: Diversity of TCR beta correlated strongly with naive T cell percentage. Researchers judged that diversity estimates from one million T cells fell short of true values.

Germline CDR1 reads SGHRS; CDR2 reads YFSETQ. The CDR3 is 14 amino acids. Trimming cost V 4 bases and J 6 bases; bases outside gene matches: 8. Sample-barcoded 5' priming and a J-beta primer mix drove a second PCR of 7 to 11 cycles. TCRdb redid the calling of the 5' RACE reads with MiXCR, one entry per CDR3 protein. The sample shows roughly 1.7 million distinct CDR3 sequences, about 35% of them seen only once. This clonotype has only a few counts. The antigen remains unidentified. This sequence joins TRBV5-1 and TRBJ1-2; 8 bases line up with TRBD1. Sequenced: blood. The receptor was isolated from a woman aged 25-40 years in good health. CDR3 coding DNA: TGCGCCAGCAGCGCACAGGGGGGTAGTGATGGCTACACCTTC. It specifies CASSAQGGSDGYTF.